These 16 T cell receptor beta chains were all obtained from the same sample, sequenced in a study of cytomegalovirus exposure and HLA in healthy donors. Primers included in the PCR were 60 Vbeta and 13 Jbeta primers. Generated by immunoSEQ multiplex PCR, the TCRdb table keeps only in-frame clones and is missing some. Its clone listing holds 96,000 or so clones. Sequenced input: PBMCs. These receptors were obtained from a girl aged 10 to 17 in good health and CMV-seropositive.

The V gene is TRBV19, the J gene TRBJ2-1; a weak D match, TRBD1 (6 bases). The germline V gene encodes CDR1 LNHDA and CDR2 SQIVND (reference sequence). The CDR3 runs to 14 residues. Between the trimmed V and J ends, which lost 6 bases and 7 bases, there was a span of 16 bases. CDR3 nucleotide sequence: TGTGCCAGTAGCGACCCAGGGGATCGTAATGAGCAGTTCTTC. This sequence encodes CASSDPGDRNEQFF. The whole variable domain, remainder taken from reference TRBV19 and TRBJ2-1, is DGGITQSPKYLFRKEGQNVTLSCEQNLNHDAMYWYRQDPGQGLRLIYYSQIVNDFQKGDIAEGYSVSREKKESFPLTVTSAQKNPTAFYLCASSDPGDRNEQFFGPGTRLTVL.

V usage is TRBV5-6 and J usage is TRBJ2-7, with 9 bases that match TRBD1. J lost 1 base, V lost 3 bases, and 2 bases had no gene match. CDR3 length: 14 residues. Germline loops: CDR1 SGHDT, CDR2 YYEEEE. The CDR3: CASSSGTGSYEQYV. Written as DNA, the CDR3 is TGTGCCAGCAGCTCCGGGACAGGGTCCTACGAGCAGTACGTC.

The rearrangement joins TRBV10-3 to TRBJ2-7, with 7 bases identical to TRBD2. In germline, CDR1 is ENHRY, CDR2 SYGVKD. The length of the CDR3 is 16 residues. The ends lost 4 bases at V and 3 bases at J; junction bases unmatched: 12. CDR3 nucleotide sequence: TGTGCCATCAGTGGGGGTTGGAACGGGGGGTTCTACGAGCAGTACTTC. The encoded protein is CAISGGWNGGFYEQYF.

This chain uses TRBV15 with TRBJ1-2; D perhaps matches TRBD1 (6 bases). From germline, CDR1 is LNHNV and CDR2 YYDKDF (reference sequence). V lost 5 bases and J 1 base, leaving 14 bases between the germline ends. The CDR3 is 15 amino acids. CDR3 bases: TGTGCCACCAGCCCTCCCGGACAGATTAACTATGGCTACACCTTC. This encodes CATSPPGQINYGYTF. Combining the CDR3 with reference TRBV15 and TRBJ1-2 gives the whole variable domain DAMVIQNPRYQVTQFGKPVTLSCSQTLNHNVMYWYQQKSSQAPKLLFHYYDKDFNNEADTPDNFQSRRPNTSFCFLDIRSPGLGDTAMYLCATSPPGQINYGYTFGSGTRLTVV.

On this clone itself: Sequence at one end of the junction differs from germline and may be a read error. The CDR3 DNA follows: TGTGCCAGCAGCCAGACGCTAGCGGGGGGCTCCCACGAGCAGTACTTC. This encodes CASSQTLAGGSHEQYF. This chain uses TRBV4-2 with TRBJ2-7; TRBD2 agrees at 11 bases. The CDR3 contains 16 residues. Germline V CDR1 and CDR2: LGHNA, YNFKEQ.

V usage is TRBV18 and J usage is TRBJ1-1; 9 positions match TRBD1. The CDR3 runs to 13 residues. V lost 4 bases to trimming and J lost 8 bases; unmatched junction nucleotides: 5. The germline gives CDR1 KGHSH, CDR2 LQKENI. The CDR3 is CASSRGQGSEAFF. CDR3 coding DNA: TGTGCCAGCTCACGGGGACAGGGATCCGAAGCTTTCTTT.

This chain connects TRBV6-1 to TRBJ2-3, with 7 bases lining up with TRBD1. The CDR3 length is 16 residues. V shed 5 bases and J 6 bases; nucleotides not matched to a gene: 14. CDR1 is MNHNS, CDR2 SASEGT, per germline. In DNA form, the CDR3 reads TGTGCCAGCAGTAAAGGACGACAGGGAAGTCATGATACGCAGTATTTT. Protein: CASSKGRQGSHDTQYF.

The chain recombines TRBV29-1 with TRBJ2-5; a possible D gene is TRBD2 (7 bases). Looked up from germline, CDR1 is SQVTM and CDR2 is ANQGSEA. This CDR3 region has 15 residues. Deletions cut 4 bases from V and 4 bases from J, with 19 bases between. DNA of the CDR3: TGCAGCGTTGCGGGTGTTTCGGGGGGCGGAGAGACCCAGTACTTC. Translated, it gives CSVAGVSGGGETQYF.

The V gene is TRBV19, the J gene TRBJ1-6; maybe TRBD1 (5 bases). In germline, CDR1 is LNHDA, CDR2 SQIVND (reference sequence). Trimming stripped 5 bases from V and 6 bases from J, with 23 bases between. The CDR3 consists of 18 residues. The CDR3 is CASSPRGAGRTSNSPLHF. CDR3 bases: TGTGCCAGTAGTCCCCGCGGAGCAGGGAGGACATCTAATTCACCCCTCCACTTT.

The chain carries TRBV5-1 and TRBJ2-1; 8 nucleotides match TRBD1. Unmatched junction bases numbered 6, after V lost 3 bases and J lost 4 bases. This CDR3 comprises 15 residues. Germline CDR1 is SGHRS and CDR2 is YFSETQ. CDR3 in DNA: TGCGCCAGCAGCTCCCAGGGGGCCCTTTACAATGAGCAGTTCTTC. It translates to CASSSQGALYNEQFF.

This chain joins TRBV4-1 and TRBJ1-2; 8 bases fit TRBD1. The J segment lost 8 bases and the V segment lost 3 bases, leaving 14 bases of the junction unmatched. The CDR3 is 16 amino acids. Germline CDR1 and CDR2: MGHRA and YSYEKL. The CDR3 loop reads CASSQTRDRSDRGYTF. The DNA of the CDR3 is TGCGCCAGCAGCCAGACCAGGGACAGGAGTGACCGAGGCTACACCTTC.

The chain carries TRBV18 and TRBJ2-5; 8 bases line up with TRBD2. CDR3 length: 13 residues. Trimming removed 3 bases from V and 5 bases from J; junction bases left unmatched: 2. CDR1 KGHSH and CDR2 LQKENI come from the germline V gene. CDR3 loop: CASSPGGRETQYF. The CDR3 DNA is TGTGCCAGCTCACCCGGCGGGAGGGAGACCCAGTACTTC.

The chain links TRBV2 to TRBJ2-7; possibly TRBD2 for D (6 bases). This CDR3 region has 14 residues. Deletions cut 8 bases from V and 0 bases from J, with 14 bases between. CDR1 is SNHLY and CDR2 is FYNNEI in the germline V gene. The CDR3 nucleotides read TGTGCCAGCCTCCGGGACTTCAACTCCTACGAGCAGTACTTC. Translation gives CASLRDFNSYEQYF.

The V call is TRBV4-2, the J call TRBJ1-2, with 9 bases fitting TRBD1. Germline V lookup: CDR1 LGHNA, CDR2 YNFKEQ. This CDR3 comprises 15 residues. V was clipped by 4 bases and J by 3 bases; unmatched bases: 6. Here the CDR3 reads CASSPLGQGHYGYTF. The CDR3 DNA reads as TGTGCCAGCAGCCCGTTGGGACAGGGACACTATGGCTACACCTTC.

Comment on this clone: The same CDR3 is also encoded by other DNA sequences in this sample. V usage is TRBV6-1 and J usage is TRBJ1-1, with D perhaps TRBD1 (5 bases). V lost 3 bases to trimming and J lost 0 bases, with 8 bases between them. The CDR3 loop spans 14 amino acids. Germline V gene sequence: CDR1 MNHNS, CDR2 SASEGT. DNA for the CDR3: TGTGCCAGCAGTGAGGGGGGAATGAACACTGAAGCTTTCTTT. It is translated as CASSEGGMNTEAFF.

The chain recombines TRBV4-2 with TRBJ1-2, with 8 nucleotides matching TRBD1. V lost 4 bases, J lost 6 bases, and 10 bases stayed unmatched. The germline CDR1 and CDR2 sequences are LGHNA and YNFKEQ. This CDR3 region has 15 residues. CDR3 bases: TGTGCCAGCAGCCGCTCCAGTTACAGGGGGGATGGCTACACCTTC. It translates to CASSRSSYRGDGYTF.